One and the same sample provided the 15 T cell receptor beta chains below, sequenced in a study of blood T cell repertoires in COVID-19. Data came from immunoSEQ multiplex PCR; TCRdb stores just in-frame clones and leaves some out. The profile shows 60,000 or so clones, about 88% of them singletons. The sample comprised peripheral blood. These receptors all stem from a woman between 70 and 85 years old with active COVID-19.

The CDR3 sequence: CASSSWTGGSTGELFF. The CDR3 region has the DNA TGTGCCAGCAGCTCCTGGACAGGGGGGAGCACCGGGGAGCTGTTTTTT. The chain couples TRBV5-4 to TRBJ2-2, with 10 bases that match TRBD1. The CDR3 is 16 amino acids. J was trimmed by 4 bases and V by 3 bases; bases with no gene match: 6. Germline assignment: CDR1 SGHNT and CDR2 YYREEE (reference sequence).

The V gene is TRBV6-2 or TRBV6-3, the J gene TRBJ2-7; D may be TRBD1 (6 bases). Germline V gene sequence: CDR1 MNHEY, CDR2 SVGEGT. This CDR3 spans 12 amino acids. V was pared by 4 bases and J by 5 bases, with 9 bases between. CDR3: CASSWDTDEQYF. For the CDR3, the DNA is TGTGCCAGCAGTTGGGACACCGACGAGCAGTACTTC.

The gene calls are TRBV13 and TRBJ2-5; 7 bases match TRBD1. Germline-derived CDR1 and CDR2 are PRHDT and FYEKMQ (reference sequence). The CDR3 spans 16 residues. Losses at the gene ends were 5 bases for V and 5 bases for J; bases not matched to a gene: 14. The chain's CDR3 is CASSQYNDREGETQYF. The CDR3 DNA reads TGTGCCAGCAGCCAATACAATGACAGGGAAGGGGAGACCCAGTACTTC. The complete variable domain, with remaining parts taken from reference TRBV13 and TRBJ2-5, reads AAGVIQSPRHLIKEKRETATLKCYPIPRHDTVYWYQQGPGQDPQFLISFYEKMQSDKGSIPDRFSAQQFSDYHSELNMSSLELGDSALYFCASSQYNDREGETQYFGPGTRLLVL.

The chain recombines TRBV18 with TRBJ2-1, with D perhaps TRBD2 (6 bases). V lost 2 bases and J 2 bases, leaving 16 bases between the germline ends. Per the germline V gene, CDR1 is KGHSH and CDR2 is LQKENI. The CDR3 has 17 residues. This CDR3 is CASSPELADTTYNEQFF. The CDR3 DNA reads as TGTGCCAGCTCACCAGAACTAGCCGATACAACCTACAATGAGCAGTTCTTC.

The chain's CDR3 is CASSVSLSGNTIYF. The DNA of the CDR3 is TGTGCCAGCAGCGTGAGTCTCTCTGGAAACACCATATATTTT. The V call is TRBV5-5, the J call TRBJ1-3, with unresolved D. Trimming cost V 4 bases and J 0 bases, with 8 bases left between them. This CDR3 is 14 amino acids long. Germline-derived CDR1 and CDR2 are SGHKS and YYEKEE (reference sequence).

This chain connects TRBV5-1 to TRBJ2-4; no reliable D call. V gave up 4 bases and J gave up 0 bases, with 14 bases separating them. The CDR3 consists of 16 residues. Germline V gene sequence: CDR1 SGHRS, CDR2 YFSETQ. In DNA form, the CDR3 reads TGCGCCAGCAGCGCTGAACAGATGTTAGCCAAAAACATTCAGTACTTC. It codes for CASSAEQMLAKNIQYF.

This chain joins TRBV12-3 or TRBV12-4 and TRBJ1-1; D ambiguous. The CDR3 length is 13 residues. The V end lost 6 bases, the J end lost 5 bases, and 13 bases lay between the germline ends. CDR3 sequence reads: CASSHKGVTEAFF. The CDR3 bases are TGTGCCAGCAGCCATAAGGGAGTTACTGAAGCTTTCTTT.

The J gene is TRBJ2-5, the V gene TRBV4-1; D unresolved. V was shortened by 1 base and J by 1 base, with 19 bases between the two germline ends. The CDR3 runs 18 residues. Germline V gene lookup returns CDR1 MGHRA and CDR2 YSYEKL. The DNA of the CDR3 is TGCGCCAGCAGCCAAGCTCTACTCTCCAGGTACCGCCAAGAGACCCAGTACTTC. Translated, it gives CASSQALLSRYRQETQYF.

With regard to this clone: Other nucleotide sequences in the sample specify the same CDR3. The genes are TRBV5-1 and TRBJ2-5; the D gene is possibly TRBD2 (5 bases). This CDR3 has 13 amino acids. V was shortened by 0 bases and J by 2 bases, with 5 bases between the two germline ends. Germline loops: CDR1 SGHRS, CDR2 YFSETQ. CDR3: CASSLGLQETQYF. CDR3 bases: TGCGCCAGCAGCTTGGGACTACAAGAGACCCAGTACTTC.

This chain connects TRBV12-3 or TRBV12-4 to TRBJ2-3; 9 bases agree with TRBD2. This CDR3 region has 13 residues. Trimming cost V 5 bases and J 6 bases; bases outside gene matches: 3. The CDR3 spells CASSRTSVDTQYF. DNA of the CDR3: TGTGCCAGCAGTCGGACTAGCGTTGATACGCAGTATTTT.

The chain joins TRBV11-2 to TRBJ1-1; D is ambiguous. Germline V gene lookup returns CDR1 SGHAT and CDR2 FQNNGV. The length of the CDR3 is 14 residues. The ends were cut back, 1 base at V and 3 bases at J, with 9 bases in the middle. CDR3 in DNA: TGTGCCAGCAGCTTAGGTGGGAGGTACACTGAAGCTTTCTTT. Protein: CASSLGGRYTEAFF.

This chain uses TRBV4-1 with TRBJ2-5; TRBD2 aligns across 12 bases. V was pared by 3 bases and J by 0 bases, with 11 bases of the junction left unmatched. The CDR3 is 19 residues long. CDR1 and CDR2 (germline): MGHRA, YSYEKL. CDR3 DNA: TGCGCCAGCAGCCATCCTACTAGCGGGAGGAGTCCGTACCAAGAGACCCAGTACTTC. Protein sequence: CASSHPTSGRSPYQETQYF.

This clone has just a few counts. The chain recombines TRBV10-3 with TRBJ2-3, with TRBD2 matching 8 bases. J lost 0 bases, V lost 0 bases, and 2 bases had no gene match. The CDR3 extends over 16 amino acids. CDR1 is ENHRY and CDR2 is SYGVKD in the germline V gene. CDR3 bases: TGTGCCATCAGTGAGTCTAGCGGGACAAGCACAGATACGCAGTATTTT. This sequence encodes CAISESSGTSTDTQYF.

This clone was observed a single time. This chain uses TRBV27 with TRBJ1-2; 7 positions match TRBD1. CDR3 length: 15 amino acids. The junction had 6 bases not matched to a gene; V was cut back by 3 bases and J by 2 bases. CDR1 is MNHEY, CDR2 SMNVEV, per germline (reference sequence). The DNA for the CDR3 is TGTGCCAGCAGTTTCCTCGGACAGGAAAACTATGGCTACACCTTC. Protein sequence: CASSFLGQENYGYTF.

The genes are TRBV5-1 and TRBJ2-5, with 11 positions matching TRBD1. The CDR3 spans 17 residues. Germline loops: CDR1 SGHRS, CDR2 YFSETQ. J lost 4 bases, V lost 4 bases, and 12 bases had no gene match. The CDR3 DNA reads as TGCGCCAGCAGCATAGGGACAGGGGGGCAAGGAATAGAGACCCAGTACTTC. This translates into CASSIGTGGQGIETQYF. Drawing the rest from reference TRBV5-1 and TRBJ2-5, the complete variable domain is KAGVTQTPRYLIKTRGQQVTLSCSPISGHRSVSWYQQTPGQGLQFLFEYFSETQRNKGNFPGRFSGRQFSNSRSEMNVSTLELGDSALYLCASSIGTGGQGIETQYFGPGTRLLVL.